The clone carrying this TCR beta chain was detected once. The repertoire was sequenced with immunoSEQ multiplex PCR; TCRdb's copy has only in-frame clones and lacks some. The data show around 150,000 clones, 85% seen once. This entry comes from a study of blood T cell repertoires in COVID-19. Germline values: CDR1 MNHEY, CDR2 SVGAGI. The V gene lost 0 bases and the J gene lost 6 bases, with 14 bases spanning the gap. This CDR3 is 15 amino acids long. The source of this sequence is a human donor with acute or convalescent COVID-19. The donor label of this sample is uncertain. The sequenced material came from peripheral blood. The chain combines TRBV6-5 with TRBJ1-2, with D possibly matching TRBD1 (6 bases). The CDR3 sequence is CASSYSNQGLDGYTF. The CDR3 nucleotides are TGTGCCAGCAGTTACTCGAATCAGGGGTTAGATGGCTACACCTTC.